A selection of T cell receptor beta chains follows, all from one sample in a study of T cell responses to AZD1222 COVID-19 vaccine. Profiling relied on immunoSEQ multiplex PCR, and the TCRdb table lists in-frame clones only, not all of them. Of about 110,000 clones listed, about 91% are singletons. The sequences come from peripheral blood, collected 28 days after the second AZD1222 dose. These receptors were taken from an adult who received the AZD1222 COVID-19 vaccine. The CDR3 runs from the conserved cysteine through the conserved F or W. The D gene is left open where the match is weak. Where a row states a size, it is once, few, many or the class of an expanded clone; other rows omit it.

CDR3 DNA: TGTGCCAGCAGCTCTTCCCGACGGTTGAACACTGAAGCTTTCTTT; CDR3 protein: CASSSSRRLNTEAFF; clone size: .; D gene: .; V gene: TRBV11-2; J gene: TRBJ1-1
CDR3 DNA: TGTGCCAGCAGCTTGAGCACGGGGACAGGGCCTGGGCGGCCCCAGCATTTT; CDR3 protein: CASSLSTGTGPGRPQHF; clone size: .; D gene: TRBD1; V gene: TRBV5-6; J gene: TRBJ1-5
CDR3 DNA: TGTGCCAGCAGGGTTCCGGGACTAGCTCGGCCCGGGGAGCTGTTTTTT; CDR3 protein: CASRVPGLARPGELFF; clone size: .; D gene: TRBD2; V gene: TRBV11-2; J gene: TRBJ2-2
CDR3 DNA: TGCGCCAGCAGCTTGCAGGGGTATAGTAATGAAAAACTGTTTTTT; CDR3 protein: CASSLQGYSNEKLFF; clone size: .; D gene: .; V gene: TRBV5-1; J gene: TRBJ1-4
CDR3 DNA: TGTGCCAGCAGCCCGTATAGCAATCAGCCCCAGCATTTT; CDR3 protein: CASSPYSNQPQHF; clone size: once; D gene: .; V gene: TRBV5-4; J gene: TRBJ1-5
CDR3 DNA: TGTGCCAGCAGCTTGATTCAGGGGAGCTATGGCTACACCTTC; CDR3 protein: CASSLIQGSYGYTF; clone size: .; D gene: .; V gene: TRBV5-6; J gene: TRBJ1-2
CDR3 DNA: TGTGCCAGCAGCCAAGGGACCTATAATGAAAAACTGTTTTTT; CDR3 protein: CASSQGTYNEKLFF; clone size: .; D gene: .; V gene: TRBV3-1/TRBV3-2; J gene: TRBJ1-4
CDR3 DNA: TGTGCCAGCAGTACACAGGGGGCTTCGGTAAAACACATTCAGTACTTC; CDR3 protein: CASSTQGASVKHIQYF; clone size: .; D gene: TRBD1; V gene: TRBV6-6; J gene: TRBJ2-4
CDR3 DNA: TGTGCCAGCAGTGGGGACAGCAACTATGGCTACACCTTC; CDR3 protein: CASSGDSNYGYTF; clone size: .; D gene: TRBD1; V gene: TRBV28; J gene: TRBJ1-2
CDR3 DNA: TGTGCCAGCAGTGGTTCCTATAGCAATCAGCCCCAGCATTTT; CDR3 protein: CASSGSYSNQPQHF; clone size: .; D gene: .; V gene: TRBV2; J gene: TRBJ1-5
CDR3 DNA: TGTGCCAGCAGCCATTCCGTGAGGACAGAAGAGACCCAGTACTTC; CDR3 protein: CASSHSVRTEETQYF; clone size: .; D gene: .; V gene: TRBV3-1/TRBV3-2; J gene: TRBJ2-5
CDR3 DNA: TGTGCCAGTAACAGGAGAGGGACGGCTGGCTACACCTTC; CDR3 protein: CASNRRGTAGYTF; clone size: .; D gene: .; V gene: TRBV19; J gene: TRBJ1-2
CDR3 DNA: TGTGCCAGCAGCCCGCGACTAGGCTCCTACAATGAGCAGTTCTTC; CDR3 protein: CASSPRLGSYNEQFF; clone size: .; D gene: .; V gene: TRBV7-3; J gene: TRBJ2-1
CDR3 DNA: TGTGCCAGCAAACTTGAGCCGGCGGGGGGCACTGAAGCTTTCTTT; CDR3 protein: CASKLEPAGGTEAFF; clone size: .; D gene: .; V gene: TRBV6-4; J gene: TRBJ1-1
CDR3 DNA: TGTGCCAGCAGCCAAGGACCAGGGCTCTACGAGCAGTACTTC; CDR3 protein: CASSQGPGLYEQYF; clone size: .; D gene: .; V gene: TRBV3-1/TRBV3-2; J gene: TRBJ2-7
CDR3 DNA: TGTGCCAGCAGTTTATATCTTTCACCCCTCCACTTT; CDR3 protein: CASSLYLSPLHF; clone size: .; D gene: .; V gene: TRBV12-3/TRBV12-4; J gene: TRBJ1-6
CDR3 DNA: TGCGCCAGCAGCCAATGGGGGGGAGAGACCCAGTACTTC; CDR3 protein: CASSQWGGETQYF; clone size: .; D gene: TRBD2; V gene: TRBV4-3; J gene: TRBJ2-5
CDR3 DNA: TGTGCCAGCAGCCCGGGACAGGGGCTCTCTGGAAACACCATATATTTT; CDR3 protein: CASSPGQGLSGNTIYF; clone size: .; D gene: TRBD1; V gene: TRBV9; J gene: TRBJ1-3
CDR3 DNA: TGTGCCAGCAGCTTGCTATTCCCCCCGGGACAGGGTAGGTCTTTCTATGGCTACACCTTC; CDR3 protein: CASSLLFPPGQGRSFYGYTF; clone size: .; D gene: TRBD1; V gene: TRBV11-3; J gene: TRBJ1-2
CDR3 DNA: TGTGCCAGCAGCCCCGGGACAGCTAATGAGCAGTTCTTC; CDR3 protein: CASSPGTANEQFF; clone size: .; D gene: TRBD1; V gene: TRBV7-3; J gene: TRBJ2-1
CDR3 DNA: TGTGCCAGCAGCGGTGGGGGAGACAATCAGCCCCAGCATTTT; CDR3 protein: CASSGGGDNQPQHF; clone size: .; D gene: .; V gene: TRBV6-2/TRBV6-3; J gene: TRBJ1-5
CDR3 DNA: TGCAGCGTTGATTGGGCAGTTCGAGGCGGCACTGAAGCTTTCTTT; CDR3 protein: CSVDWAVRGGTEAFF; clone size: .; D gene: .; V gene: TRBV29-1; J gene: TRBJ1-1
CDR3 DNA: TGCGCCAGCAGCCGGGACACCGATGAAAAACTGTTTTTT; CDR3 protein: CASSRDTDEKLFF; clone size: .; D gene: .; V gene: TRBV5-1; J gene: TRBJ1-4